These 11 T cell receptor beta chains came from one sample sequenced in a study of blood T cell repertoires in COVID-19. Data came from immunoSEQ multiplex PCR; TCRdb stores just in-frame clones and leaves some out. The table shows about 200,000 clones, with nearly 90% occurring only once. The specimen was peripheral blood. These receptors all come from a man aged 45-65 years with COVID-19, enrolled during active disease.

The J gene is TRBJ1-1, the V gene TRBV18; 8 bases match TRBD1. J gave up 4 bases and V 3 bases, and 7 bases lay outside the gene matches. This CDR3 is built from 15 residues. Germline V CDR1 and CDR2: KGHSH, LQKENI. The CDR3 here is CASSPQQDRATEAFF. As DNA, the CDR3 is TGTGCCAGCTCACCCCAACAGGACAGGGCCACTGAAGCTTTCTTT.

The chain has TRBV28 and TRBJ1-3; D is unclear. Germline V gene sequence: CDR1 MDHEN, CDR2 SYDVKM. V lost 2 bases, J lost 9 bases, and 11 bases lay in between. CDR3 size: 13 residues. CDR3 bases: TGTGCCAGCAGTTTAGGGAGCCGAGGCACCATATATTTT. This sequence encodes CASSLGSRGTIYF.

The V call is TRBV12-1, the J call TRBJ1-6. TRBV12-1 is deemed a pseudogene. CDR3 size: 15 residues. CDR3: CASSFDSSYNSPLHF. The CDR3 nucleotides are TGTGCCAGCAGCTTCGATAGCTCCTATAATTCACCCCTCCACTTT.

The chain combines TRBV28 with TRBJ1-6; TRBD1 matches 8 bases. J gave up 15 bases and V 6 bases, and 13 bases lay outside the gene matches. Germline CDR1 and CDR2: MDHEN and SYDVKM. The length of the CDR3 is 14 residues. The CDR3 loop is CASSDGQGGRRLHF. CDR3 nucleotide sequence: TGTGCCAGCAGCGACGGACAGGGCGGCCGTCGCCTCCACTTT.

This sequence joins TRBV5-1 and TRBJ2-5; D may be TRBD2 (5 bases). This CDR3 is built from 16 residues. Germline loops: CDR1 SGHRS, CDR2 YFSETQ. V was clipped by 0 bases and J by 5 bases, with 17 bases between them. For the CDR3, the DNA is TGCGCCAGCAGCTTGGCCGGGGAAGTTCGATGGGAGACCCAGTACTTC. It yields the protein CASSLAGEVRWETQYF.

CDR3 DNA: TGCGCCAGCAGCTTGGGGTACGAACCAGGGACTAGCGGGGTTTACAATGAGCAGTTCTTC. It yields the protein CASSLGYEPGTSGVYNEQFF. The rearrangement uses TRBV5-1 and TRBJ2-1; the match to TRBD2 covers 13 bases. After removal of 0 bases from V and 4 bases from J, the junction contained 13 bases not matched to a gene. CDR1 and CDR2 from the germline V gene are SGHRS and YFSETQ. The CDR3 runs to 20 residues.

This clone is a singleton in its sample. The chain has TRBV27 and TRBJ1-4; TRBD1 aligns across 8 bases. The V and J ends lost 7 bases and 7 bases, in that order; junction bases with no gene match: 8. The CDR3 runs to 14 residues. From germline, CDR1 is MNHEY and CDR2 SMNVEV (reference sequence). The CDR3 spells CASNTRGRGEKLFF. CDR3 in DNA: TGTGCCAGCAACACCAGGGGGCGAGGTGAAAAACTGTTTTTT.

The V call is TRBV28, the J call TRBJ2-1; TRBD1 aligns across 7 bases. The CDR3 loop spans 14 amino acids. Germline V CDR1 and CDR2: MDHEN, SYDVKM. V shed 0 bases, J shed 6 bases, and the junction held 2 bases outside the gene matches. The CDR3 nucleotides are TGTGCCAGCAGTTTATGGACAGGGACCAATGAGCAGTTCTTC. Its translation is CASSLWTGTNEQFF.

The V and J genes are TRBV15 and TRBJ1-4, with no clear D. Germline CDR1 and CDR2: LNHNV and YYDKDF (reference sequence). The germline V and J ends were trimmed by 2 bases and 0 bases, with 7 bases remaining between them. The CDR3 is made up of 15 amino acids. DNA of the CDR3: TGTGCCACCAGCAGAAACAGAGCAACTAATGAAAAACTGTTTTTT. Encoded protein: CATSRNRATNEKLFF.

The V and J genes are TRBV5-8 and TRBJ1-3, with 8 nucleotides matching TRBD1. Unmatched junction bases numbered 6, after V lost 3 bases and J lost 1 base. Germline V gives CDR1 SGHTS, CDR2 YDEGEE. The CDR3 totals 16 residues. Here the CDR3 reads CASSSRTGLSGNTIYF. The DNA of the CDR3 is TGTGCCAGCAGCTCCAGGACAGGGCTTTCTGGAAACACCATATATTTT.

The chain couples TRBV5-1 to TRBJ2-3; 14 positions agree with TRBD2. The CDR3 is made up of 18 amino acids. Germline assignment: CDR1 SGHRS and CDR2 YFSETQ. With V trimmed by 0 bases and J by 2 bases, 5 bases remained unmatched. CDR3 bases: TGCGCCAGCAGCTTGGAGGGACTAGCGGGAGTCTCCACAGATACGCAGTATTTT. Translated: CASSLEGLAGVSTDTQYF.